This T cell receptor (beta chain) was documented in a study of blood T cell repertoires in COVID-19. Study at large: Collection of acute and convalescent COVID-19 samples took place in the United States, Italy and Spain. Sample material is recorded as cDNA or gDNA derived from T cells, B-cell-depleted T cells, or PBMCs.

In the authors' methods: Nucleated cell counts were estimated from reference gene primer amplification. Profiled with immunoSEQ multiplex PCR; TCRdb holds only in-frame clones, not every one. The V and J calls and clone size come from that table; D and trimming were worked out from the DNA. The sample records fewer than 250,000 clones, less than 90% being singletons. Between the trimmed V and J ends, which lost 7 bases and 2 bases, there was a span of 12 bases. The CDR3 has 12 residues. Germline values: CDR1 SQVTM, CDR2 ANQGSEA. This receptor was obtained from a man aged 35 to 55 with acute or convalescent COVID-19. The chain couples TRBV29-1 to TRBJ2-7, with D possibly being TRBD2 (5 bases). Material for sequencing was peripheral blood. CDR3 DNA: TGCAGCGCCCGGGGAGAGACCTACGAGCAGTACTTC. This sequence encodes CSARGETYEQYF.